Presented here are 17 T cell receptor beta chains from one specimen sequenced in a study of T cell responses to AZD1222 COVID-19 vaccine. Assay used: immunoSEQ multiplex PCR; TCRdb lists only in-frame clones, some missing. The sample shows around 120,000 clones, 85% to 90% of them seen only once. The sample was peripheral blood, taken on day 0 of AZD1222 vaccination. The origin of the receptors is an adult in good health.

CDR3: CASSEVREQYF. The CDR3 coding sequence is TGTGCCAGCAGTGAAGTACGGGAGCAGTACTTC. V is TRBV2 and J is TRBJ2-7; D not resolved. Trimming took off 1 base at V and 7 bases at J, with 5 bases between the two ends. Germline values: CDR1 SNHLY, CDR2 FYNNEI. The length of the CDR3 is 11 residues.

This sequence joins TRBV4-1 and TRBJ1-3; D remains unclear. V was pared by 2 bases and J by 1 base, with 12 bases between. The CDR3 is made up of 16 amino acids. Germline loops: CDR1 MGHRA, CDR2 YSYEKL. CDR3 protein: CASSQSSTGSGNTIYF. CDR3 sequence (DNA): TGCGCCAGCAGCCAATCTTCGACGGGATCTGGAAACACCATATATTTT.

This clone was counted at least ten times. The chain is built from TRBV10-2 and TRBJ1-1; no clear D gene. Germline CDR1 and CDR2: WSHSY and SAAADI. Trimming left V 6 bases short and J 0 bases short, with 8 bases between. The CDR3 runs to 13 residues. CDR3 in amino acids: CASRQIMNTEAFF. The CDR3 nucleotides are TGCGCCAGCAGACAAATTATGAACACTGAAGCTTTCTTT.

The chain employs TRBV30 and TRBJ1-6, with 9 bases lining up with TRBD1. The CDR3 runs to 16 residues. Germline V gene data show CDR1 as GTSNPN and CDR2 as SVGIG (reference sequence). Trimming at V came to 3 bases and at J to 6 bases, leaving 9 bases not matched to a gene. The CDR3 DNA reads TGTGCCTGGAGAGCCGGGACAGGGACGGCTAATTCACCCCTCCACTTT. This codes for CAWRAGTGTANSPLHF.

The chain employs TRBV7-3 and TRBJ1-1; D possibly corresponds to TRBD1 (5 bases). The V end was cut by 5 bases, the J end by 7 bases, with 14 bases between. The germline V gene has CDR1 SGHTA and CDR2 FQGTGA. This CDR3 has 13 amino acids. In DNA form, the CDR3 reads TGTGCCAGCAGCCCAAGGGGTGGATATGAAGCTTTCTTT. The encoded protein is CASSPRGGYEAFF.

The chain recombines TRBV7-2 with TRBJ1-3; no definite D call. CDR1 and CDR2 (germline): SGHTA, FQGNSA. The CDR3 runs to 16 residues. V gave up 3 bases and J gave up 1 base, with 13 bases separating them. DNA for the CDR3: TGTGCCAGCAGCTTTCGAGTCGGCGAATCTGGAAACACCATATATTTT. Protein sequence: CASSFRVGESGNTIYF.

The V call is TRBV18, the J call TRBJ2-2; 7 bases match TRBD2. This CDR3 spans 16 amino acids. CDR1 and CDR2 from the germline V gene are KGHSH and LQKENI. After removal of 4 bases from V and 1 base from J, the junction contained 6 bases not matched to a gene. In DNA, the CDR3 is TGTGCCAGCTCACGGGGGGGAACCAGGAACACCGGGGAGCTGTTTTTT. It yields the protein CASSRGGTRNTGELFF.

In its sample, this clone was seen once. The same CDR3 arises from other DNA sequences in this sample as well. This chain joins TRBV5-1 and TRBJ1-1; D remains unclear. The CDR3 has 13 amino acids. V was pared by 0 bases and J by 0 bases, with 3 bases between. The germline V gene has CDR1 SGHRS and CDR2 YFSETQ. CDR3 loop: CASSLGMNTEAFF. In DNA form, the CDR3 reads TGCGCCAGCAGCTTGGGCATGAACACTGAAGCTTTCTTT.

The chain combines TRBV18 with TRBJ2-7; no definite D call. Germline CDR1 KGHSH, CDR2 LQKENI. The CDR3 totals 11 residues. The V end was cut by 5 bases, the J end by 5 bases, with 7 bases between. The CDR3 here is CASSSENEQYF. CDR3 DNA: TGTGCCAGCTCATCAGAAAACGAGCAGTACTTC.

J is TRBJ1-1 and V is TRBV5-4; 7 bases match TRBD1. The CDR3 contains 13 residues. Per the germline V gene, CDR1 is SGHNT and CDR2 is YYREEE (reference sequence). V lost 2 bases to trimming and J lost 6 bases; unmatched junction nucleotides: 4. The CDR3 bases are TGTGCCAGCAGCTTACAGGGGTTGTCTGAAGCTTTCTTT. Translation: CASSLQGLSEAFF.

Only a few counts were recorded for this clone. The chain joins TRBV20-1 to TRBJ1-1, with a weak D call TRBD1 (6 bases). CDR1 and CDR2 from the germline V gene are DFQATT and SNEGSKA (reference sequence). The V end lost 3 bases, the J end lost 1 base, and 30 bases lay between the germline ends. CDR3 length: 20 residues. CDR3 region: CSASHPRGGARINTNTEAFF. The CDR3 coding sequence is TGCAGTGCTAGTCACCCGCGGGGGGGGGCACGTATCAACACGAACACTGAAGCTTTCTTT.

The rearrangement links TRBV3-1 (or the pseudogene TRBV3-2) to TRBJ2-2, with 14 bases identical to TRBD2. V shed 4 bases and J 4 bases; nucleotides not matched to a gene: 5. Germline V gene data show CDR1 as LGHDT and CDR2 as YNNKEL (reference sequence). The CDR3 extends over 17 amino acids. The chain's CDR3 is CASSRRGLAGGTGELFF. DNA of the CDR3: TGTGCCAGCAGCCGACGCGGACTAGCGGGGGGCACCGGGGAGCTGTTTTTT.

The rearrangement links TRBV6-6 to TRBJ2-7; the match to TRBD2 covers 9 bases. CDR1 and CDR2 (germline): MNHNY, SVGAGI (reference sequence). This CDR3 has 14 amino acids. V lost 7 bases to trimming and J lost 6 bases; unmatched junction nucleotides: 10. The CDR3 protein is CASNSLSGSVEQYF. Written as DNA, the CDR3 is TGTGCCAGCAATTCGCTTAGCGGGAGTGTCGAGCAGTACTTC.

V usage is TRBV7-2 and J usage is TRBJ1-1, with D uncertain. Looked up from germline, CDR1 is SGHTA and CDR2 is FQGNSA. The CDR3 spans 13 residues. The V end was cut by 3 bases, the J end by 3 bases, with 8 bases between. DNA of the CDR3: TGTGCCAGCAGCTTTCAGAAATACACTGAAGCTTTCTTT. It is translated as CASSFQKYTEAFF.

The J gene is TRBJ1-2, the V gene TRBV5-6; D remains ambiguous. Germline assignment: CDR1 SGHDT and CDR2 YYEEEE. This CDR3 comprises 13 residues. V lost 2 bases to trimming and J lost 6 bases, with 11 bases between them. The CDR3 loop reads CASSFPRLDGYTF. The CDR3 coding sequence is TGTGCCAGCAGCTTTCCCCGCCTCGATGGCTACACCTTC.

V usage is TRBV7-9 and J usage is TRBJ1-4, with no clear D. This CDR3 spans 13 amino acids. CDR1 is SEHNR and CDR2 is FQNEAQ in the germline V gene (reference sequence). V lost 5 bases and J 5 bases, leaving 9 bases between the germline ends. The CDR3 bases are TGTGCCAGCAGCGTCCATTCCAATGAAAAACTGTTTTTT. Its protein is CASSVHSNEKLFF.

This sequence joins TRBV5-4 and TRBJ1-1, with TRBD1 as a possible D gene (6 bases). Germline CDR1 SGHNT, CDR2 YYREEE (reference sequence). The CDR3 contains 15 residues. The germline V and J ends were trimmed by 0 bases and 3 bases, with 12 bases remaining between them. The CDR3 loop reads CASSLGGGGHTEAFF. DNA of the CDR3: TGTGCCAGCAGCTTGGGAGGAGGGGGACACACTGAAGCTTTCTTT. Combining the CDR3 with reference TRBV5-4 and TRBJ1-1 gives the whole variable domain ETGVTQSPTHLIKTRGQQVTLRCSSQSGHNTVSWYQQALGQGPQFIFQYYREEENGRGNFPPRFSGLQFPNYSSELNVNALELDDSALYLCASSLGGGGHTEAFFGQGTRLTVV.